One and the same sample provided the 32 T cell receptor beta chains below, sequenced in a study of OX40 agonist ivuxolimab in advanced cancers. The assay was immunoSEQ multiplex PCR, and TCRdb's table has in-frame clones only and misses some. The table has around 67,000 clones, 87% seen once; the top ten hold approximately 1.4%. The sequences come from CD4+ or CD8+ T cells sorted from blood, collected in a trial of the OX40 agonist ivuxolimab. Receptors were obtained from an adult with an advanced solid tumor such as melanoma, head and neck, liver or kidney cancer.

The rearrangement joins TRBV29-1 to TRBJ1-2; 7 bases match TRBD1. CDR1 is SQVTM and CDR2 is ANQGSEA in the germline V gene. The CDR3 runs 13 residues. The V gene end was trimmed by 4 bases and the J gene end by 3 bases; junction bases not matched to a gene: 5. The CDR3 spells CSVGQGEDYGYTF. Here the CDR3 DNA reads TGCAGCGTTGGACAGGGCGAGGACTATGGCTACACCTTC.

V usage is TRBV7-9 and J usage is TRBJ1-3, with 9 bases matching TRBD1. Germline V CDR1 and CDR2: SEHNR, FQNEAQ (reference sequence). CDR3 length: 14 residues. V shed 6 bases, J shed 6 bases, and the junction held 6 bases outside the gene matches. The CDR3 DNA reads as TGTGCCAGCAGACAAACAGGGGGCGAAAACACCATATATTTT. Translating gives CASRQTGGENTIYF.

This clone showed up just once. The V call is TRBV5-1, the J call TRBJ1-1; D might be TRBD1 (6 bases). This CDR3 has 18 amino acids. Deletions cut 0 bases from V and 2 bases from J, with 20 bases between. Germline CDR1 SGHRS, CDR2 YFSETQ. CDR3 coding DNA: TGCGCCAGCAGCTTGGACTTTCCACAGGGTATTAGAAACACTGAAGCTTTCTTT. Its translation is CASSLDFPQGIRNTEAFF.

This clone is deemed medium-sized. The chain carries TRBV5-4 and TRBJ2-2; possible D gene TRBD1, 6 bases. Deletions cut 3 bases from V and 0 bases from J, with 15 bases between. Germline V lookup: CDR1 SGHNT, CDR2 YYREEE (reference sequence). The CDR3 is 17 residues long. The CDR3 sequence: CASSWGPQRANTGELFF. For the CDR3, the DNA is TGTGCCAGCAGCTGGGGGCCTCAGCGCGCGAACACCGGGGAGCTGTTTTTT. Full variable domain (rest looked up from reference TRBV5-4 and TRBJ2-2): ETGVTQSPTHLIKTRGQQVTLRCSSQSGHNTVSWYQQALGQGPQFIFQYYREEENGRGNFPPRFSGLQFPNYSSELNVNALELDDSALYLCASSWGPQRANTGELFFGEGSRLTVL.

The chain couples TRBV7-9 to TRBJ1-1; 10 nucleotides match TRBD1. The CDR3 runs to 12 residues. The germline V gene encodes CDR1 SEHNR and CDR2 FQNEAQ (reference sequence). The trim removed 5 bases at V and 9 bases at J, leaving 3 bases unmatched. The CDR3 DNA reads as TGTGCCAGCAGCCGACAGGGGGCCCAAGCTTTCTTT. It codes for CASSRQGAQAFF.

The rearrangement links TRBV15 to TRBJ1-1; D is perhaps TRBD1 (5 bases). This CDR3 spans 15 amino acids. Germline CDR1 and CDR2: LNHNV and YYDKDF (reference sequence). The V gene lost 1 base and the J gene lost 6 bases, with 15 bases spanning the gap. Here the CDR3 DNA reads TGTGCCACCAGCAGAGCGGGGCGGGTGAAACCTGAAGCTTTCTTT. Its protein product is CATSRAGRVKPEAFF.

V and J are TRBV5-4 and TRBJ2-1; 11 nucleotides match TRBD2. This CDR3 contains 16 residues. V gave up 3 bases and J gave up 4 bases; unmatched junction bases: 6. The germline V gene encodes CDR1 SGHNT and CDR2 YYREEE (reference sequence). The CDR3 loop is CASSSPRLAGYNEQFF. The CDR3 region has the DNA TGTGCCAGCAGCTCCCCTCGACTAGCGGGATACAATGAGCAGTTCTTC. Full variable domain (remainder filled in from reference TRBV5-4 and TRBJ2-1): ETGVTQSPTHLIKTRGQQVTLRCSSQSGHNTVSWYQQALGQGPQFIFQYYREEENGRGNFPPRFSGLQFPNYSSELNVNALELDDSALYLCASSSPRLAGYNEQFFGPGTRLTVL.

V gene TRBV7-8 combines with J gene TRBJ2-7; D tentatively fits TRBD1 or TRBD2 (5 bases each). Trimming took off 0 bases at V and 6 bases at J, with 9 bases between the two ends. The CDR3 consists of 13 residues. Per the germline V gene, CDR1 is SGHVS and CDR2 is FQNEAQ. Here the CDR3 reads CASSLALGVEQYF. CDR3 bases: TGTGCCAGCAGCTTAGCTCTGGGGGTCGAGCAGTACTTC. Supplemented by reference TRBV7-8 and TRBJ2-7, the full variable domain reads GAGVSQSPRYKVAKRGQDVALRCDPISGHVSLFWYQQALGQGPEFLTYFQNEAQLDKSGLPSDRFFAERPEGSVSTLKIQRTQQEDSAVYLCASSLALGVEQYFGPGTRLTVT.

In regard to this clone: Germline is not matched at one junction end, which may reflect a read error. This chain uses TRBV2 with TRBJ2-7, with TRBD1 matching 10 bases. Germline V gene data show CDR1 as SNHLY and CDR2 as FYNNEI. This CDR3 has 14 residues. CDR3 bases: TGTGCCAGCAACGGACAGGGGGGATTCTACGGGCAGTACTTC. It specifies CASNGQGGFYGQYF.

The chain joins TRBV6-6 to TRBJ1-5; D is possibly TRBD1 (5 bases). The ends were cut back, 2 bases at V and 3 bases at J, with 8 bases in the middle. Germline-derived CDR1 and CDR2 are MNHNY and SVGAGI (reference sequence). The CDR3 contains 14 residues. The DNA of the CDR3 is TGTGCCAGCAGTTACGCAGGGTCCAATCAGCCCCAGCATTTT. Translation: CASSYAGSNQPQHF.

The chain recombines TRBV7-9 with TRBJ1-2, with D possibly being TRBD1 (5 bases). Germline V lookup: CDR1 SEHNR, CDR2 FQNEAQ (reference sequence). The V end lost 1 base, the J end lost 1 base, and 16 bases lay between the germline ends. This CDR3 has 17 residues. DNA of the CDR3: TGTGCCAGCAGCTTAGATTGGGAGACAGAGCTTAACTATGGCTACACCTTC. Residues: CASSLDWETELNYGYTF.

This clone was detected once. The gene calls are TRBV9 and TRBJ2-1; TRBD2 agrees at 11 bases. The length of the CDR3 is 14 residues. V lost 2 bases, J lost 9 bases, and 4 bases stayed unmatched. Per the germline V gene, CDR1 is SGDLS and CDR2 is YYNGEE. DNA of the CDR3: TGTGCCAGCAGCGTGACTAGCGGGAAGGTTGAGCAGTTCTTC. The encoded protein is CASSVTSGKVEQFF. Based on the CDR3 plus reference TRBV9 and TRBJ2-1, the full variable domain is DSGVTQTPKHLITATGQRVTLRCSPRSGDLSVYWYQQSLDQGLQFLIQYYNGEERAKGNILERFSAQQFPDLHSELNLSSLELGDSALYFCASSVTSGKVEQFFGPGTRLTVL.

The rearrangement uses TRBV7-9 and TRBJ2-7; 13 bases are shared with TRBD2. The CDR3 covers 14 residues. From germline, CDR1 is SEHNR and CDR2 FQNEAQ (reference sequence). Germline trimming cut 9 bases from V and 0 bases from J; bases unmatched to any gene: 2. CDR3 loop: CASGLAGDSYEQYF. The CDR3 DNA reads as TGTGCCAGTGGACTAGCGGGGGACTCCTACGAGCAGTACTTC.

This chain joins TRBV7-9 and TRBJ2-3, with TRBD2 identical over 13 bases. Trimming removed 2 bases from V and 0 bases from J; junction bases left unmatched: 2. Germline CDR1 is SEHNR and CDR2 is FQNEAQ (reference sequence). This CDR3 comprises 17 residues. The CDR3 sequence is CASSLPGLAGSTDTQYF. Written as DNA, the CDR3 is TGTGCCAGCAGCTTACCGGGACTAGCGGGAAGCACAGATACGCAGTATTTT.

V gene TRBV4-1 combines with J gene TRBJ2-3; D not certain. The CDR3 extends over 11 amino acids. Germline V lookup: CDR1 MGHRA, CDR2 YSYEKL. DNA for the CDR3: TGCGCAAGTGGCTTCACAGATACGCAGTATTTT. Residues: CASGFTDTQYF.

V gene TRBV4-3 combines with J gene TRBJ2-1; D gene ambiguous. The CDR3 covers 15 residues. Deletions cut 4 bases from V and 10 bases from J, with 20 bases between. Germline-derived CDR1 and CDR2 are LGHNA and YSLEER. CDR3 DNA sequence: TGCGCCAGCAGCCTTATAGGACGCACCGAGTCAGAGCAGTTCTTC. Translated, it gives CASSLIGRTESEQFF.

The rearrangement joins TRBV7-2 to TRBJ1-2; D is possibly TRBD1 (6 bases). V was trimmed by 2 bases and J by 4 bases, leaving 14 bases between them. The CDR3 has 15 residues. Germline CDR1 SGHTA, CDR2 FQGNSA. The CDR3: CASSLSHRVRYGYTF. CDR3 DNA sequence: TGTGCCAGCAGCTTATCCCACAGGGTCCGCTATGGCTACACCTTC.

The chain recombines TRBV27 with TRBJ2-7; D is unresolved. Germline assignment: CDR1 MNHEY and CDR2 SMNVEV (reference sequence). Trimming stripped 5 bases from V and 4 bases from J, with 15 bases between. This CDR3 contains 14 residues. As DNA, the CDR3 is TGTGCCAGCAGTCCTGTCGTGTTGGGGTACGAGCAGTACTTC. Its protein is CASSPVVLGYEQYF.

This chain joins TRBV5-4 and TRBJ2-5; D might be TRBD1 (6 bases). The CDR3 consists of 14 residues. V shed 3 bases and J shed 2 bases, with 11 bases lying between them. The germline CDR1 and CDR2 sequences are SGHNT and YYREEE (reference sequence). This CDR3 reads CASSSGTFQETQYF. CDR3 nucleotide sequence: TGTGCCAGCAGCTCCGGGACATTTCAAGAGACCCAGTACTTC.

The rearrangement uses TRBV7-2 and TRBJ1-5; 9 bases fit TRBD1. V shed 5 bases, J shed 7 bases, and the junction held 12 bases outside the gene matches. Germline loops: CDR1 SGHTA, CDR2 FQGNSA. CDR3 size: 16 residues. The CDR3 region is CASSTRQGEGEQPQHF. The DNA of the CDR3 is TGTGCCAGCAGCACCCGACAGGGGGAAGGAGAACAGCCCCAGCATTTT. Full variable domain (remainder filled in from reference TRBV7-2 and TRBJ1-5): GAGVSQSPSNKVTEKGKDVELRCDPISGHTALYWYRQSLGQGLEFLIYFQGNSAPDKSGLPSDRFSAERTGGSVSTLTIQRTQQEDSAVYLCASSTRQGEGEQPQHFGDGTRLSIL.

There are a few counts of this clone. The CDR3 coding sequence is TGTGCCAGCAGTTACTCTAGGGGACGGTCAAAGCTGTTTTTT. This encodes CASSYSRGRSKLFF. The genes are TRBV6-5 and TRBJ2-2; D could derive from TRBD1 or TRBD2 (5 bases each). V was shortened by 0 bases and J by 12 bases, with 14 bases between the two germline ends. This CDR3 is built from 14 residues. Germline lookup yields CDR1 MNHEY and CDR2 SVGAGI.

The chain has TRBV11-2 and TRBJ2-7; TRBD1 aligns across 9 bases. CDR1 and CDR2 from the germline V gene are SGHAT and FQNNGV. CDR3 size: 17 residues. Germline trimming cut 6 bases from V and 1 base from J; bases unmatched to any gene: 13. In nucleotides, the CDR3 is TGTGCCAGCAGGAGGACCACAGGGGGCTCGGCTTCCTACGAGCAGTACTTC. Its translation is CASRRTTGGSASYEQYF.

The rearrangement uses TRBV7-2 and TRBJ1-1; 8 bases line up with TRBD1. Germline-derived CDR1 and CDR2 are SGHTA and FQGNSA. The CDR3 spans 14 residues. The trim removed 5 bases at V and 5 bases at J, leaving 7 bases unmatched. In nucleotides, the CDR3 is TGTGCCAGCAGCAGCCAGACAGGGGAGACTGAAGCTTTCTTT. Translating it yields CASSSQTGETEAFF.

CDR3 loop: CSASRDLVAFF. The CDR3 coding sequence is TGCAGTGCTAGTAGGGACCTGGTTGCTTTCTTT. The chain recombines TRBV20-1 with TRBJ1-1; perhaps TRBD1 as D (5 bases). Germline V gene data show CDR1 as DFQATT and CDR2 as SNEGSKA (reference sequence). V lost 3 bases and J 11 bases, leaving 13 bases between the germline ends. The length of the CDR3 is 11 residues.

V usage is TRBV28 and J usage is TRBJ2-3, with a possible D match to TRBD2 (6 bases). This CDR3 spans 18 amino acids. Trimming shortened V by 4 bases and J by 5 bases, and 25 bases separated the two germline ends. Germline CDR1 MDHEN, CDR2 SYDVKM. The CDR3, as DNA: TGTGCCAGCAGTTCCGTGCGCGGGACCCCCGGGGTGGTAGATACGCAGTATTTT. Amino acids: CASSSVRGTPGVVDTQYF.

This chain joins TRBV5-4 and TRBJ1-3; the D gene is possibly TRBD1 (5 bases). V shed 3 bases and J shed 2 bases, with 15 bases lying between them. The germline V gene has CDR1 SGHNT and CDR2 YYREEE (reference sequence). The CDR3 is 16 residues long. CDR3 bases: TGTGCCAGCAGCTACCCCGGGACCTCAACTGGAAACACCATATATTTT. Amino acids: CASSYPGTSTGNTIYF. Variable domain in full (rest from reference TRBV5-4 and TRBJ1-3): ETGVTQSPTHLIKTRGQQVTLRCSSQSGHNTVSWYQQALGQGPQFIFQYYREEENGRGNFPPRFSGLQFPNYSSELNVNALELDDSALYLCASSYPGTSTGNTIYFGEGSWLTVV.

The chain uses TRBV11-3 and TRBJ2-5, with TRBD1 matching over 8 bases. Germline values: CDR1 SGHNT, CDR2 YENEEA. CDR3 length: 15 amino acids. The junction had 7 bases not matched to a gene; V was cut back by 2 bases and J by 5 bases. DNA for the CDR3: TGTGCCAGCAGCTTAAGGCAGGGGGCTTACGAGACCCAGTACTTC. Its translation is CASSLRQGAYETQYF. The entire variable domain, with the rest obtained from reference TRBV11-3 and TRBJ2-5, is as follows: EAGVVQSPRYKIIEKKQPVAFWCNPISGHNTLYWYLQNLGQGPELLIRYENEEAVDDSQLPKDRFSAERLKGVDSTLKIQPAELGDSAVYLCASSLRQGAYETQYFGPGTRLLVL.

Only one count was recorded for this clone. The rearrangement joins TRBV9 to TRBJ2-5, with D possibly TRBD2 on 6 matching bases. Germline loops: CDR1 SGDLS, CDR2 YYNGEE. V was trimmed by 3 bases and J by 4 bases, leaving 16 bases between them. The CDR3 length is 15 residues. CDR3 bases: TGTGCCAGCAGCGAGAGGGGAGGCAGGGTAGAGACCCAGTACTTC. Protein product: CASSERGGRVETQYF. Full variable domain (remainder filled in from reference TRBV9 and TRBJ2-5): DSGVTQTPKHLITATGQRVTLRCSPRSGDLSVYWYQQSLDQGLQFLIQYYNGEERAKGNILERFSAQQFPDLHSELNLSSLELGDSALYFCASSERGGRVETQYFGPGTRLLVL.

The J gene is TRBJ2-5, the V gene TRBV27; D is uncertain. The CDR3 totals 13 residues. The V end lost 3 bases, the J end lost 0 bases, and 5 bases lay between the germline ends. Germline CDR1 reads MNHEY; CDR2 reads SMNVEV (reference sequence). CDR3 protein: CASSFRNQETQYF. The DNA for the CDR3 is TGTGCCAGCAGTTTCCGAAACCAAGAGACCCAGTACTTC.

This chain uses TRBV6-6 with TRBJ2-7, with TRBD1 identical over 7 bases. The ends lost 7 bases at V and 9 bases at J; junction bases unmatched: 9. Germline loops: CDR1 MNHNY, CDR2 SVGAGI (reference sequence). The CDR3 has 12 amino acids. DNA for the CDR3: TGTGCCAGCATCGACAGGGTCGGCGTGCAGTACTTC. Translating it yields CASIDRVGVQYF.

The sample holds a few counts of this clone. The chain is built from TRBV7-9 and TRBJ1-5; D unresolved. Germline V gene data show CDR1 as SEHNR and CDR2 as FQNEAQ (reference sequence). The V end was cut by 4 bases, the J end by 0 bases, with 7 bases between. The CDR3 totals 14 residues. The chain's CDR3 is CASSSTDSNQPQHF. CDR3 nucleotides: TGTGCCAGCAGCTCGACGGATAGCAATCAGCCCCAGCATTTT.

To note about this clone: This sample also contains other DNA sequences that code for the same CDR3. This chain joins TRBV28 and TRBJ1-5; D possibly corresponds to TRBD1 (6 bases). Germline loops: CDR1 MDHEN, CDR2 SYDVKM. This CDR3 comprises 17 residues. The V end was cut by 9 bases, the J end by 1 base, with 22 bases between. The CDR3 loop is CASSLLGARYSNQPQHF. The CDR3 coding sequence is TGTGCCAGTAGCCTCTTGGGGGCACGGTACAGCAATCAGCCCCAGCATTTT.